The clone carrying this TCR beta chain appeared a few times. Its antigen is not known. This specimen comes from a study of graft-versus-host responses after intestinal transplantation. Turning to the study itself: Anti-thymocyte globulin induction was given to all recipients, followed by tacrolimus and steroids for around three years. Study findings and constraints: Analysis identified GvH clones in recipient marrow, with some appearing first in ileum or blood. Individuals who had graft-donor T cell macrochimerism had allografts that showed high graft-versus-host to host-versus-graft clonal ratios.

The assay was immunoSEQ multiplex PCR, and TCRdb's table has in-frame clones only and misses some. The table shows approximately 6,000 clones, with less than 70% occurring only once. Lymphocytes from graft epithelium and lamina propria were isolated. The origin of this receptor is a human patient who received an intestinal transplant, so some T cells may come from the graft donor. Sequencing used ileum tissue, obtained roughly 310 days after intestinal transplant.

CDR3 residues: CASSPPGGASSYEQYF. The DNA of the CDR3 is TGTGCCAGCAGCCCCCCAGGAGGGGCGAGCTCCTACGAGCAGTACTTC. V is TRBV5-4 and J is TRBJ2-7; D possibly corresponds to TRBD2 (6 bases). CDR1 and CDR2 from the germline V gene are SGHNT and YYREEE (reference sequence). V lost 4 bases to trimming and J lost 0 bases, with 17 bases between them. The CDR3 has 16 amino acids.